The clone carrying this T cell receptor beta chain was recorded many times. No antigen is known for it. The CDR3 loop spans 14 amino acids. Trimming took 5 bases from V and 1 from J; bases not matched to a gene: 2. Germline CDR1 is SEHNR and CDR2 is FQNEAQ (reference sequence). This specimen comes from a study of neurological immune-mediated disorders. Study at large: Disease course was recorded as relapsing-remitting for around 31 and secondary progressive for about 9% of the 34 multiple sclerosis patients. Study-wide results and limits: The greatest degree of TCR clonal expansion was observed in HTLV-1-associated myelopathy, with the lowest in multiple sclerosis, below that of healthy controls.

The cDNA was generated by 5'RACE with 10-nucleotide random UMIs. MiXCR, applied by TCRdb to the 5' RACE reads, yields one record per CDR3 protein. The sample has some 60,000 distinct CDR3 sequences; under 5.5% are singletons. The sequence was collected from a woman aged 45-65 years with multiple sclerosis. The specimen was PBMCs. The chain carries TRBV7-9 and TRBJ1-1; 9 bases are a match to TRBD1. This CDR3 is CASSQGQGNTEAFF. The CDR3 DNA is TGTGCCAGCAGCCAGGGACAGGGGAACACTGAAGCTTTCTTT.